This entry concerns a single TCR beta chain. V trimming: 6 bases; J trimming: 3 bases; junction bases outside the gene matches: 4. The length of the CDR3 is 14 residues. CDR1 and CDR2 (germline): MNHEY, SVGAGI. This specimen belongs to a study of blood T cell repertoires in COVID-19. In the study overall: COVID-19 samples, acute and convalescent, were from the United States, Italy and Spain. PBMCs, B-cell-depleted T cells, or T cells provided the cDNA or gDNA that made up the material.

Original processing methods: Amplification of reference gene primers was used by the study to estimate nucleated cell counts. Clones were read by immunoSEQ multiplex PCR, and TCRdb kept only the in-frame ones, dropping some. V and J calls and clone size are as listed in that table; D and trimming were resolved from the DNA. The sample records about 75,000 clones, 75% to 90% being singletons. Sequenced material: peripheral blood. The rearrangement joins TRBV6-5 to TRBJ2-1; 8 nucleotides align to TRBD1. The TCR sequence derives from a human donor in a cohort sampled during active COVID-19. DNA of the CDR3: TGTGCCAGCAGCCCCGGGACAGGCTACAATGAGCAGTTCTTC. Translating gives CASSPGTGYNEQFF.